This record concerns one T cell receptor beta chain sequence. The read terminates 3 residues before the CDR3 end, so the remaining end is supplied by the germline J gene. These data belong to a study of T cells in women clearing cervical HPV infection. Libraries were prepared by immunoSEQ multiplex PCR; TCRdb keeps only in-frame clonotypes and omits some of them. This table holds 20,000 to 25,000 clones. Looked up from germline, CDR1 is SNHLY and CDR2 is FYNNEI. The CDR3 loop spans 12 amino acids. This receptor was identified in a woman between 18 and 70 years old with a cervical HPV16 infection that either progressed to CIN3+ or cleared (not recorded which). The material sequenced was blood buffy coat. The chain couples TRBV2 to TRBJ1-2; the D gene is possibly TRBD1 (5 bases). The CDR3 bases that were read are TGTGCCAGCAGATCCGACAGTTACGAC. Protein product: CASRSDSYD. The whole CDR3 sequence is CASRSDSYDYTF.